This TCR beta chain stems from a study of blood T cell repertoires in COVID-19. The CDR3 runs to 15 residues. V shed 3 bases, J shed 7 bases, and the junction held 11 bases outside the gene matches. The germline gives CDR1 DFQATT, CDR2 SNEGSKA (reference sequence). Sequencing used immunoSEQ multiplex PCR; TCRdb keeps in-frame clones, though not all of them. The sample includes roughly 340,000 clones, roughly 86% of them seen just once. Patients from Seattle were sampled longitudinally, starting during active infection. In this sample, this clone turned up once. What was sequenced was peripheral blood. J is TRBJ2-3 and V is TRBV20-1, with 9 bases aligning to TRBD2. The sequence was obtained from a woman between 65 and 79 years old with COVID-19, enrolled during active disease. The chain's CDR3 is CSASWGGTSRHTQYF. The CDR3 DNA reads as TGCAGTGCTAGTTGGGGCGGGACTAGCCGACATACGCAGTATTTT.